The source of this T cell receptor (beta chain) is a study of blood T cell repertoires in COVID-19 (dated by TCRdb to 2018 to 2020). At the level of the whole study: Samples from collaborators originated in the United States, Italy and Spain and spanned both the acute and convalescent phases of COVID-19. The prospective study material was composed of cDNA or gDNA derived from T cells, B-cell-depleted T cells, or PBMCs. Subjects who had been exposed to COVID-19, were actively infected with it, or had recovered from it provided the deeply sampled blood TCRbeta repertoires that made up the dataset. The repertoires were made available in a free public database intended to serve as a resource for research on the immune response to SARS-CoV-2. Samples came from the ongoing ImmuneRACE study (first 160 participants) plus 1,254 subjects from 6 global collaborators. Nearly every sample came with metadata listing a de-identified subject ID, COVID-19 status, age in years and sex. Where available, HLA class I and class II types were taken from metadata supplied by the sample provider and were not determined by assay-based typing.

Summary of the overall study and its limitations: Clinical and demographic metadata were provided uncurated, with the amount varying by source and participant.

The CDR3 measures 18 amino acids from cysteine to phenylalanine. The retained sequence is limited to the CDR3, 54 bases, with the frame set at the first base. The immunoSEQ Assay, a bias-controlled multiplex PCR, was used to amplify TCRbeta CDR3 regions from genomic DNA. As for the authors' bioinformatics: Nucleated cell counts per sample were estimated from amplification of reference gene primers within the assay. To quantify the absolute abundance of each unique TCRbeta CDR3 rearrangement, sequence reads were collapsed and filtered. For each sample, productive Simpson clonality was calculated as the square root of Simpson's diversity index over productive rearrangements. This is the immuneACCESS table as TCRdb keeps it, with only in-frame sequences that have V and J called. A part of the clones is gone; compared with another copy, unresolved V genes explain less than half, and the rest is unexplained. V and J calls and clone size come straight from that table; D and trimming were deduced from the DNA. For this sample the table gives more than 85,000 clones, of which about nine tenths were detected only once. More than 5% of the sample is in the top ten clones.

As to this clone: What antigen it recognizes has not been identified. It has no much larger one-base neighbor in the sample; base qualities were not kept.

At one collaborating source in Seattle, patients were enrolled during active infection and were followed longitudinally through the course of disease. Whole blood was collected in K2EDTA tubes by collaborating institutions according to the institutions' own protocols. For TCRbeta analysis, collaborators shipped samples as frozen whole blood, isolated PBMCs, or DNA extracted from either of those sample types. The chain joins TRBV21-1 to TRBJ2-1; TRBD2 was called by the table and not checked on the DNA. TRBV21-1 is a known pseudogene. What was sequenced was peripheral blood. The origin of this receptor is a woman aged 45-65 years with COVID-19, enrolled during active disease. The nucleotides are TGTGCCAGCAGCATCCGGACTAGCGGGGGGGTACCTAACAATGAGCAGTTCTTC. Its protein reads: CASSIRTSGGVPNNEQFF.